This T cell receptor beta chain was sequenced during a study of blood T cell repertoires in COVID-19. The overall study: The United States, Italy and Spain were the sources of the acute and convalescent COVID-19 samples. Sample material is recorded as cDNA or gDNA derived from T cells, B-cell-depleted T cells, or PBMCs.

The CDR3 contains 17 residues. Trimming took off 0 bases at V and 0 bases at J, with 11 bases between the two ends. Germline lookup yields CDR1 LNHNV and CDR2 YYDKDF (reference sequence). Original processing notes: Amplification of reference gene primers provided the estimated nucleated cell counts. Clones were read by immunoSEQ multiplex PCR, and TCRdb kept only the in-frame ones, dropping some. That table supplies the V and J calls and clone size; D and trimming were determined from the DNA. The sample lists around 16,000 clones; about 85% were seen once. This TCR derives from a human donor in a cohort sampled during active COVID-19. The chain employs TRBV15 and TRBJ1-4; D is undetermined. Sequencing used peripheral blood. CDR3: CATSREPTAATNEKLFF. In DNA form, the CDR3 reads TGTGCCACCAGCAGAGAGCCAACAGCTGCAACTAATGAAAAACTGTTTTTT.